This T cell receptor (beta chain) is from a study of blood T cell repertoires in COVID-19. Whole-study context: The United States, Italy and Spain provided the acute and convalescent COVID-19 samples. The analysed material was cDNA or gDNA that came from T cells, B-cell-depleted T cells, or PBMCs.

The CDR3 is 15 residues long. Germline V gene sequence: CDR1 SGHTA, CDR2 FQGNSA. Trimming removed 1 base from V and 5 bases from J, with 15 bases in between. Donors were grouped by their self-reported clinical history. Authors' data handling: Quantification of nucleated cells was approximated via reference gene primer amplification. The repertoire was sequenced with immunoSEQ multiplex PCR; TCRdb's copy has only in-frame clones and lacks some. V and J calls and clone size are those listed in that table; D and trimming were worked out from the DNA. The table includes a few hundred thousand clones, 90% detected once.

This TCR derives from a woman aged 18-29 years with acute COVID-19. This chain links TRBV7-2 with TRBJ2-7; D perhaps matches TRBD1 (6 bases). The sequenced material came from PBMCs or T cells enriched from blood (not recorded which). The CDR3 sequence is CASSLGSNRAHEQYF. The CDR3 DNA reads TGTGCCAGCAGCTTAGGGTCAAACAGGGCCCACGAGCAGTACTTC.